This T cell receptor (beta chain) was obtained from a study of beta chain features in type 1 diabetes. This clone was counted only a few times. The CDR3 length is 15 residues. The germline V and J ends were trimmed by 6 bases and 0 bases, with 12 bases remaining between them. Germline loops: CDR1 LNHNV, CDR2 YYDKDF (reference sequence). CD45RO/CCR7/CD25/CD127/CD95/CD27 sorting isolated CD4+ naive, central memory, regulatory and stem cell-like memory cells. As every portion of the isolated RNA was reverse transcribed, the sequencing read expressed TCRB transcripts. Samples of naive, central memory and regulatory T cells yielded a mean of approximately 3.7 million reads. Repertoires were generated with immunoSEQ multiplex PCR, while TCRdb's copy carries only in-frame clones and drops some. The profile shows 900,000 or so clones, about 17% of them singletons.

The receptor comes from a woman between 18 and 29 years old in good health. Sequencing input: naive CD4+ T cells from blood. The V call is TRBV15, the J call TRBJ2-1, with unresolved D. The CDR3 here is CATSNRLSSYNEQFF. The CDR3 DNA reads TGTGCCACCAGTAATCGTCTAAGCTCCTACAATGAGCAGTTCTTC.